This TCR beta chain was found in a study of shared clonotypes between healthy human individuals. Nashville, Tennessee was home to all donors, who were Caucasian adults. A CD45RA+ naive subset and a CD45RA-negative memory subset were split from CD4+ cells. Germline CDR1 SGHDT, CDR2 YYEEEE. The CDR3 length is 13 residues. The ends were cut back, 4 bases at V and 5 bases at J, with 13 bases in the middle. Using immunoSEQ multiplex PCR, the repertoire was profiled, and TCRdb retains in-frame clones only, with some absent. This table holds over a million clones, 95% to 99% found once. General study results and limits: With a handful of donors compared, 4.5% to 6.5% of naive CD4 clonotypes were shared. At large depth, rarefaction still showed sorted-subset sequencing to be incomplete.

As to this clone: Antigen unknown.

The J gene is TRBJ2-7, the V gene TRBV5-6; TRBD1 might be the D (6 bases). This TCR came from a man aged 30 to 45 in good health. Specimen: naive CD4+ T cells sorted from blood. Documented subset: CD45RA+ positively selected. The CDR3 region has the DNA TGTGCCAGCAGCACAGGACAGTGGGACGAGCAGTACTTC. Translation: CASSTGQWDEQYF.